This T cell receptor beta chain emerged from a study of CD8+ T cells in alopecia areata. RNA extraction was followed by reverse transcription into cDNA, which acted as the sequencing template. The repertoire was sequenced with immunoSEQ multiplex PCR; TCRdb's copy has only in-frame clones and lacks some. The sample includes a few hundred thousand clones, roughly two fifths of them seen just once. V was clipped by 5 bases and J by 4 bases; unmatched bases: 7. This CDR3 has 15 amino acids. CDR1 is PRHDT and CDR2 is FYEKMQ in the germline V gene (reference sequence). Study results and limitations: Many expanded lesional clones persisted during tofacitinib (in both scalp and blood). Tissue-resident alphabeta T cells belonging to normal skin likewise get sequenced within scalp specimens.

Treatment: oral pan-JAK inhibitor, 5-10 mg twice daily. In the case of this clone: Its antigen remains unidentified.

The sample here was CD4+ T cells sorted from blood, taken between weeks 30 and 35, from a patient treated with tofacitinib. The sequence was collected from a human donor with alopecia areata. This rearrangement joins TRBV13 to TRBJ2-3; 9 nucleotides match TRBD1. CDR3 residues: CASSQRQGGPDTQYF. CDR3 nucleotide sequence: TGTGCCAGCAGCCAGCGACAGGGGGGTCCAGATACGCAGTATTTT.